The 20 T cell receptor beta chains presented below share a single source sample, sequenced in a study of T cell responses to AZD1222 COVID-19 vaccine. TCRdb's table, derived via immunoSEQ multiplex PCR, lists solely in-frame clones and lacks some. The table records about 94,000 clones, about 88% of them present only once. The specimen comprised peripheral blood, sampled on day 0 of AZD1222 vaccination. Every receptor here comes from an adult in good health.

CDR3 nucleotide sequence: TGTGCCACCAGTGATACCTGGGGGACTCGGTCCGGGGAGCTGTTTTTT. Encoded protein: CATSDTWGTRSGELFF. The chain carries TRBV24-1 and TRBJ2-2, with a tentative D call TRBD2 (6 bases). Between the trimmed V and J ends, which lost 3 bases and 6 bases, there was a span of 16 bases. This CDR3 has 16 residues. CDR1 KGHDR and CDR2 SFDVKD come from the germline V gene.

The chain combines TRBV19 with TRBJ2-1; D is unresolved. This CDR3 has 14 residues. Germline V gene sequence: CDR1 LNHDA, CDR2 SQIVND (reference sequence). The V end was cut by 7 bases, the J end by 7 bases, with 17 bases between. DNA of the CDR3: TGTGCCAGTACCACCGGCGCGCCGGAGAATGAGCAGTTCTTC. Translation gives CASTTGAPENEQFF.

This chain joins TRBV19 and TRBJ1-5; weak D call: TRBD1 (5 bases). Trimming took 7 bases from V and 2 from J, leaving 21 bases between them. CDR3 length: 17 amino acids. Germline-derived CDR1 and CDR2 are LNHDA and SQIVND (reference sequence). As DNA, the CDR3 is TGTGCCAGTACCTCCGGGGGGGGGAATATGGGCAATCAGCCCCAGCATTTT. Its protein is CASTSGGGNMGNQPQHF.

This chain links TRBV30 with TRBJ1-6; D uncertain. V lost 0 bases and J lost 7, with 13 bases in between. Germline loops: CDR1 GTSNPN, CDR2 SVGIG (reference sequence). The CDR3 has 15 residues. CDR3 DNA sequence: TGTGCCTGGAGTGTACCCTCCCTGAAAAATTCACCCCTCCACTTT. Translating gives CAWSVPSLKNSPLHF.

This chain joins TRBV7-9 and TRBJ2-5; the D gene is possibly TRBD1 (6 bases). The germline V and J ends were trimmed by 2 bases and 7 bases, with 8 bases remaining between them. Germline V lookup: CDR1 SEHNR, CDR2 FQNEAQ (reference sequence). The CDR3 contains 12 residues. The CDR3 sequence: CASSLQGGTQYF. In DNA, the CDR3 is TGTGCCAGCAGCTTACAAGGGGGGACCCAGTACTTC.

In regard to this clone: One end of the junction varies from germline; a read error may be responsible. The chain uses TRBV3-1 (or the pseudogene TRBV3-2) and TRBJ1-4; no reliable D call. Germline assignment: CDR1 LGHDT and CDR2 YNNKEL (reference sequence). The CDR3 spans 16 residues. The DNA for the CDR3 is TGTGCCAGCAGCAAAGAGGGCGGGGCAACTAATGAAAAACTGTTTTTT. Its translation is CASSKEGGATNEKLFF.

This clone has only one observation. The CDR3 is CASSGLGEAFF. The DNA for the CDR3 is TGTGCCAGCAGCGGTTTGGGAGAAGCTTTCTTT. The V call is TRBV7-6, the J call TRBJ1-1, with D unclear. Trimming stripped 5 bases from V and 8 bases from J, with 9 bases between. Germline-derived CDR1 and CDR2 are SGHVS and FNYEAQ. There are 11 residues in the CDR3. The full variable domain, completed using reference TRBV7-6 and TRBJ1-1, is GAGVSQSPRYKVTKRGQDVALRCDPISGHVSLYWYRQALGQGPEFLTYFNYEAQQDKSGLPNDRFSAERPEGSISTLTIQRTEQRDSAMYRCASSGLGEAFFGQGTRLTVV.

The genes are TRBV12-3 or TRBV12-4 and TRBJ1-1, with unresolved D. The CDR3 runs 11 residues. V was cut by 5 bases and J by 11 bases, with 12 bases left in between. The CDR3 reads CASSPLDLAFF. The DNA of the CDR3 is TGTGCCAGCAGTCCCCTGGATCTCGCTTTCTTT.

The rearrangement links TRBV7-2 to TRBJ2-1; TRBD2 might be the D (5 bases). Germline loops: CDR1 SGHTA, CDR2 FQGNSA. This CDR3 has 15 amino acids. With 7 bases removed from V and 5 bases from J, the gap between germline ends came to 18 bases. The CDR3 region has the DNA TGTGCCAGCACCCTATTGCTAGCCATCGACAATGAGCAGTTCTTC. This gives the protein CASTLLLAIDNEQFF.

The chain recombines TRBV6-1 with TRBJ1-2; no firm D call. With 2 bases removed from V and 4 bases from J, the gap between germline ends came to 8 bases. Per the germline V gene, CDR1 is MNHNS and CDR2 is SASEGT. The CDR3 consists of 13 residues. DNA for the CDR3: TGTGCCAGCAGTGAACCAGGACCCTATGGCTACACCTTC. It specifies CASSEPGPYGYTF.

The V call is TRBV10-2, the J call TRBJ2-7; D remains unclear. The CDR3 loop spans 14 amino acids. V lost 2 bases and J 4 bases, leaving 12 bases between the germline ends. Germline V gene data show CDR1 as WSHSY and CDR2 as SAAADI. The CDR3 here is CASSESGRLYEQYF. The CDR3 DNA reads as TGCGCCAGCAGTGAGAGTGGCAGACTTTACGAGCAGTACTTC.

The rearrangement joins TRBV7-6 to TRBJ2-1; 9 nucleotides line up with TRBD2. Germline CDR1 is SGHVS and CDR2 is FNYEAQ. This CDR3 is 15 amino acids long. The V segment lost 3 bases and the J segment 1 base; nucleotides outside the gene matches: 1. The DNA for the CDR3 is TGTGCCAGCAGCTTGAGCGGGGGGTCCTACAATGAGCAGTTCTTC. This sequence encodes CASSLSGGSYNEQFF.

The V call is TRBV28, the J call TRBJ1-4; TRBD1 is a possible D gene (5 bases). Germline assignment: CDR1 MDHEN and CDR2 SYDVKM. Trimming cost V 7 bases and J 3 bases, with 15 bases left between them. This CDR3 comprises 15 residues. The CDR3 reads CASKDSARSNEKLFF. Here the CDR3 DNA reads TGTGCCAGCAAAGACAGCGCACGGTCTAATGAAAAACTGTTTTTT.

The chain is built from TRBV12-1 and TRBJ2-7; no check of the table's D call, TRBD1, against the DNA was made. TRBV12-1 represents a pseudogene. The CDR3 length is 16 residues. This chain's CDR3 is CASSPGQSTVSYEQYF. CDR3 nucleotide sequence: TGTGCCAGCAGCCCGGGACAGTCCACGGTCTCCTACGAGCAGTACTTC.

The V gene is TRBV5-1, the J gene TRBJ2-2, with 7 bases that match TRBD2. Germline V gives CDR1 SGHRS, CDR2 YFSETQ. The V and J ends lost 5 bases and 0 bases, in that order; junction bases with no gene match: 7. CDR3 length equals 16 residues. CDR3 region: CASRLGLAANTGELFF. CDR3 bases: TGCGCCAGCAGGCTAGGCCTAGCGGCGAACACCGGGGAGCTGTTTTTT.

The CDR3 loop is CASSFLDTSSYEQYF. The CDR3 nucleotides are TGTGCCAGCAGCTTTCTTGATACGAGCTCCTACGAGCAGTACTTC. The rearrangement uses TRBV7-2 and TRBJ2-7; D call uncertain. Trimming cost V 3 bases and J 0 bases, with 12 bases left between them. Germline CDR1 SGHTA, CDR2 FQGNSA. The CDR3 has 15 residues.

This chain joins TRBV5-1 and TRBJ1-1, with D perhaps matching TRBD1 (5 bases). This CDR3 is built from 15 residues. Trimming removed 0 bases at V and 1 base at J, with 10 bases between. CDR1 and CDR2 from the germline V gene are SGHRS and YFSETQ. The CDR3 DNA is TGCGCCAGCAGCTTGGCTCAGGGCGGGAACACTGAAGCTTTCTTT. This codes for CASSLAQGGNTEAFF. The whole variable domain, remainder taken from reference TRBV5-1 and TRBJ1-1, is KAGVTQTPRYLIKTRGQQVTLSCSPISGHRSVSWYQQTPGQGLQFLFEYFSETQRNKGNFPGRFSGRQFSNSRSEMNVSTLELGDSALYLCASSLAQGGNTEAFFGQGTRLTVV.

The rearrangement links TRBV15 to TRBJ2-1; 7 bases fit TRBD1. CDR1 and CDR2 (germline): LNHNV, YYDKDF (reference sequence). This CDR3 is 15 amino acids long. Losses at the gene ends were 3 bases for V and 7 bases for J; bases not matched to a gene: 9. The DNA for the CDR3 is TGTGCCACCAGCAGCACCCAGACAGGGCGGAATGAGCAGTTCTTC. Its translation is CATSSTQTGRNEQFF.

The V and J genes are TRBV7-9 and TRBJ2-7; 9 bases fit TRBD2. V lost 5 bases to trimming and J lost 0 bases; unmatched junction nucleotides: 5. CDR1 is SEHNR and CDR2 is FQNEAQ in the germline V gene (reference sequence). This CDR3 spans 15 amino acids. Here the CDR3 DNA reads TGTGCCAGCAGCCCTCCTAGCGGGGTCTCCTACGAGCAGTACTTC. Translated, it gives CASSPPSGVSYEQYF.

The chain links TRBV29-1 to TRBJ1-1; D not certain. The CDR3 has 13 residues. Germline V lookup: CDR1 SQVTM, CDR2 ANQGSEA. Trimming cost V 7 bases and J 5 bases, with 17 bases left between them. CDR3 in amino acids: CSADIGMHTEAFF. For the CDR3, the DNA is TGCAGCGCAGACATAGGCATGCATACTGAAGCTTTCTTT.